One and the same sample provided the 13 T cell receptor beta chains below, sequenced in a study of T-cell memory formation after mild COVID-19 (dated by TCRdb to the early 2020s). The library was obtained by 5' RACE. The sequencer listed for this sample is Illumina NovaSeq 6000. Starting from the raw public reads, TCRdb applied fastp trimming at Q25, assembled clones with MiXCR and retained in-frame beta chains. Each entry is one CDR3 protein sequence, shown with its most common DNA and genes. This sample gives roughly 320,000 distinct CDR3 sequences in total; 25% to 30% of them show up just once. The top ten clonotypes cover approximately 15% of the sample. The sequenced material came from PBMCs or a T cell subset sorted from them (not recorded which). These receptor sequences come from an adult woman who had mild COVID-19 (a few samples of this study predate the infection). The sample titles of this study are shuffled in the database, so cell type and time point are left out; the donor was told from shared clones.

The V gene is TRBV3-1, the J gene TRBJ2-7; D may be TRBD2 (5 bases). Germline V gene lookup returns CDR1 LGHDT and CDR2 YNNKEL (reference sequence). V was shortened by 3 bases and J by 4 bases, with 13 bases between the two germline ends. This CDR3 has 14 residues. The CDR3 region has the DNA TGTGCCAGCAGCCACCCCGGACTCATTTACGAGCAGTACTTC. The encoded protein is CASSHPGLIYEQYF.

CDR3 sequence (DNA): TGTGCCACCAGTGCAGGTCTTTGGGAGACCCAGTACTTC. Encoded protein: CATSAGLWETQYF. The chain uses TRBV24-1 and TRBJ2-5; D not resolved. CDR1 is KGHDR and CDR2 is SFDVKD in the germline V gene. The CDR3 spans 13 residues. Trimming removed 5 bases at V and 5 bases at J, with 11 bases between.

This clonotype was counted a few times. V and J are TRBV2 and TRBJ2-7; a possible D gene is TRBD1 (5 bases). Trimming took off 4 bases at V and 5 bases at J, with 12 bases between the two ends. Germline V gene data show CDR1 as SNHLY and CDR2 as FYNNEI. The CDR3 length is 13 residues. The CDR3 protein is CASSVRQKNEQYF. The CDR3 region has the DNA TGTGCCAGCAGTGTCCGACAGAAGAACGAGCAGTACTTC.

The chain couples TRBV7-2 to TRBJ2-5, with 16 positions matching TRBD2. Germline assignment: CDR1 SGHTA and CDR2 FQGNSA. The CDR3 has 18 amino acids. Trimming at V came to 5 bases and at J to 2 bases, leaving 8 bases not matched to a gene. The CDR3 loop is CASSTGTSGRAPQETQYF. In DNA, the CDR3 is TGTGCCAGCAGCACCGGGACTAGCGGGAGGGCCCCTCAAGAGACCCAGTACTTC.

This clonotype was picked up a small number of times. The V and J genes are TRBV4-3 and TRBJ2-1; no clear D. Germline lookup yields CDR1 LGHNA and CDR2 YSLEER. V was pared by 2 bases and J by 0 bases, with 11 bases between. The CDR3 extends over 16 amino acids. The CDR3: CASSQSTVSSYNEQFF. The CDR3 DNA reads as TGCGCCAGCAGCCAATCTACCGTGAGCTCCTACAATGAGCAGTTCTTC.

In this sample, this clonotype turned up a few times. The chain employs TRBV6-1 and TRBJ2-3; D uncertain. Germline CDR1 reads MNHNS; CDR2 reads SASEGT. V was cut by 3 bases and J by 1 base, with 11 bases left in between. The CDR3 spans 15 residues. CDR3 nucleotides: TGTGCCAGCAGTGATCCAGTGGGCCGCACAGATACGCAGTATTTT. Amino acid sequence: CASSDPVGRTDTQYF.

The table lists this clonotype with a few counts. The J gene is TRBJ2-1, the V gene TRBV24-1, with D possibly matching TRBD1 (6 bases). V dropped 8 bases and J dropped 9 bases, with 16 bases sitting between them. This CDR3 spans 13 amino acids. Per the germline V gene, CDR1 is KGHDR and CDR2 is SFDVKD. CDR3 DNA sequence: TGTGCCACCACCCCAGGGGCAAAGGGTGAGCAGTTCTTC. Protein: CATTPGAKGEQFF.

J is TRBJ1-1 and V is TRBV9, with D perhaps matching TRBD1 (5 bases). Germline CDR1 reads SGDLS; CDR2 reads YYNGEE. This CDR3 is built from 14 residues. Trimming pared 4 bases from V and 5 bases from J, leaving 15 bases between. CDR3 amino acids: CASSPILGRTEAFF. DNA for the CDR3: TGTGCCAGCAGCCCAATTTTGGGACGGACTGAAGCTTTCTTT.

This clonotype was detected once. The chain is built from TRBV19 and TRBJ2-7, with a possible D match to TRBD1 (6 bases). This CDR3 comprises 13 residues. V gave up 8 bases and J gave up 2 bases, with 13 bases separating them. Germline CDR1 reads LNHDA; CDR2 reads SQIVND (reference sequence). This CDR3 reads CASGGDRTYEQYF. For the CDR3, the DNA is TGTGCCAGTGGGGGCGACAGGACCTACGAGCAGTACTTC.

This clonotype appeared a few times. The chain combines TRBV11-3 with TRBJ2-6; D gene uncertain. The CDR3 has 16 amino acids. Germline assignment: CDR1 SGHNT and CDR2 YENEEA. Trimming took 1 base from V and 0 from J, leaving 7 bases between them. The DNA for the CDR3 is TGTGCCAGCAGCTTAGGGGCTAGCTCTGGGGCCAACGTCCTGACTTTC. Translating gives CASSLGASSGANVLTF.

The J gene is TRBJ2-1, the V gene TRBV7-3; 7 bases map to TRBD1. CDR1 is SGHTA, CDR2 FQGTGA, per germline. The CDR3 spans 14 residues. J was trimmed by 6 bases and V by 5 bases; bases with no gene match: 7. In nucleotides, the CDR3 is TGTGCCAGCAGCCCCGGACAGGCGGTCAATGAGCAGTTCTTC. Residues: CASSPGQAVNEQFF. Drawing the rest from reference TRBV7-3 and TRBJ2-1, the complete variable domain is GAGVSQTPSNKVTEKGKYVELRCDPISGHTALYWYRQSLGQGPEFLIYFQGTGAADDSGLPNDRFFAVRPEGSVSTLKIQRTERGDSAVYLCASSPGQAVNEQFFGPGTRLTVL.

The table lists this clonotype with a few counts. This sequence joins TRBV24-1 and TRBJ2-5; 10 nucleotides align to TRBD1. Losses at the gene ends were 5 bases for V and 5 bases for J; bases not matched to a gene: 7. CDR3 length: 15 residues. Germline lookup yields CDR1 KGHDR and CDR2 SFDVKD. The CDR3 nucleotides read TGTGCCACCAGTGGGACAGGGGGTACAGGGGAGACCCAGTACTTC. Its protein is CATSGTGGTGETQYF.

This clonotype showed up just a few times. J is TRBJ2-1 and V is TRBV24-1; TRBD2 aligns across 10 bases. The CDR3 totals 16 residues. V lost 3 bases and J lost 2; bases outside the gene matches: 3. Germline V gene lookup returns CDR1 KGHDR and CDR2 SFDVKD. CDR3 region: CATSDGTSATYNEQFF. DNA of the CDR3: TGTGCCACCAGTGATGGGACTAGCGCGACCTACAATGAGCAGTTCTTC.